The 26 T cell receptor beta chains reported below all come from one sample, sequenced in a study of monozygotic twins with inflammatory bowel disease. TCRdb re-called the 5' RACE reads and shows each CDR3 protein once, DNA omitted. The sample table includes around 450,000 distinct CDR3 sequences. Sequencing used blood. Every receptor here comes from a human donor with ulcerative colitis or Crohn's disease, or a healthy co-twin of an affected twin (not recorded which).

The V call is TRBV20-1, the J call TRBJ2-7; TCRdb indicates TRBD1, and absent DNA this call remains unverified. CDR3 size: 15 residues. CDR1 is DFQATT and CDR2 is SNEGSKA in the germline V gene (reference sequence). Here the CDR3 reads CSAIDADPGSYEQYF.

The V and J genes are TRBV6-1 and TRBJ1-2. Germline assignment: CDR1 MNHNS and CDR2 SASEGT. CDR3 length: 12 residues. CDR3 amino acids: CASSEGVYGYTF.

This chain connects TRBV5-1 to TRBJ2-3; the TCRdb call, TRBD1, lacks DNA for checking. The CDR3 spans 14 residues. Germline CDR1 SGHRS, CDR2 YFSETQ. CDR3 region: CASSLFSGADTQYF.

The chain recombines TRBV6-2 or TRBV6-3 with TRBJ2-7; TCRdb's D gene call, TRBD1, goes unchecked for lack of DNA. The CDR3 is 13 residues long. CDR1 MNHEY and CDR2 SVGEGT come from the germline V gene. CDR3: CASKGTGSYEQYF.

The chain carries TRBV20-1 and TRBJ2-2; TCRdb's D call of TRBD2 is untestable without DNA. The CDR3 is 12 residues long. CDR1 is DFQATT and CDR2 is SNEGSKA in the germline V gene (reference sequence). CDR3 region: CSARLATGELFF.

The J gene is TRBJ2-2, the V gene TRBV29-1. CDR1 is SQVTM, CDR2 ANQGSEA, per germline. This CDR3 is built from 13 residues. CDR3 in amino acids: CTATAANTGELFF.

The rearrangement joins TRBV6-5 to TRBJ1-3; as DNA is missing, the TRBD1 call by TCRdb cannot be tested. There are 13 residues in the CDR3. From germline, CDR1 is MNHEY and CDR2 SVGAGI. CDR3: CATQGRLGNTIYF.

This chain links TRBV5-1 with TRBJ1-1. Looked up from germline, CDR1 is SGHRS and CDR2 is YFSETQ. This CDR3 region has 14 residues. The CDR3 spells CASSPVVSNTEAFF. The variable domain in full, with the rest retrieved from reference TRBV5-1 and TRBJ1-1, is KAGVTQTPRYLIKTRGQQVTLSCSPISGHRSVSWYQQTPGQGLQFLFEYFSETQRNKGNFPGRFSGRQFSNSRSEMNVSTLELGDSALYLCASSPVVSNTEAFFGQGTRLTVV.

The V and J genes are TRBV5-1 and TRBJ2-6; with no DNA, the TCRdb D assignment of TRBD1 cannot be verified. CDR1 is SGHRS and CDR2 is YFSETQ in the germline V gene. CDR3 length: 20 amino acids. Here the CDR3 reads CASSLVGQGSGGAGANVLTF.

V and J are TRBV5-1 and TRBJ2-5; the TRBD1 assignment by TCRdb is unverifiable without DNA. Germline CDR1 is SGHRS and CDR2 is YFSETQ. The CDR3 consists of 14 residues. This CDR3 reads CASSFDSGEETQYF.

The CDR3 protein is CSVAGGAIGYTF. The chain joins TRBV29-1 to TRBJ1-2; the D call of TRBD1 rests on TCRdb alone, since no DNA is present to check it. The CDR3 totals 12 residues. From germline, CDR1 is SQVTM and CDR2 ANQGSEA.

The chain joins TRBV5-1 to TRBJ2-6. The CDR3 totals 14 residues. From germline, CDR1 is SGHRS and CDR2 YFSETQ. The CDR3 loop reads CASGAVLGANVLTF. The full variable domain, in which reference TRBV5-1 and TRBJ2-6 provide the parts outside the CDR3, is KAGVTQTPRYLIKTRGQQVTLSCSPISGHRSVSWYQQTPGQGLQFLFEYFSETQRNKGNFPGRFSGRQFSNSRSEMNVSTLELGDSALYLCASGAVLGANVLTFGAGSRLTVL.

The chain links TRBV10-3 to TRBJ2-5; TCRdb calls TRBD2, which cannot be checked without DNA. CDR3 size: 15 residues. Germline lookup yields CDR1 ENHRY and CDR2 SYGVKD. This CDR3 is CATGTSGSKGETQYF.

The J gene is TRBJ2-3, the V gene TRBV6-1; no DNA is available, so the TRBD2 call from TCRdb remains unchecked. In germline, CDR1 is MNHNS, CDR2 SASEGT. This CDR3 region has 15 residues. The CDR3 loop reads CASSPQGGRADTQYF.

The chain's CDR3 is CASTTWQGRGYTF. The V and J genes are TRBV25-1 and TRBJ1-2; TCRdb calls TRBD1, which cannot be checked without DNA. This CDR3 comprises 13 residues. CDR1 is MGHDK, CDR2 SYGVNS, per germline.

The rearrangement links TRBV18 to TRBJ2-2. CDR1 is KGHSH, CDR2 LQKENI, per germline. This CDR3 is 15 amino acids long. The CDR3 region is CASSPPNRATGELFF.

The chain employs TRBV5-1 and TRBJ2-5; the TCRdb call, TRBD1, lacks DNA for checking. CDR1 and CDR2 from the germline V gene are SGHRS and YFSETQ. CDR3 length equals 15 residues. CDR3 residues: CASSPGRGSQETQYF.

The rearrangement joins TRBV7-9 to TRBJ1-5; TCRdb gives TRBD1 as the D gene, but with no DNA this cannot be confirmed. This CDR3 is built from 16 residues. CDR1 and CDR2 from the germline V gene are SEHNR and FQNEAQ (reference sequence). The CDR3 loop is CASSFADRGGNQPQHF.

The chain joins TRBV9 to TRBJ2-2; there is no DNA to check the TCRdb D call of TRBD2. Germline-derived CDR1 and CDR2 are SGDLS and YYNGEE. The CDR3 is 15 residues long. CDR3 sequence reads: CASSWRGTSNGELFF.

The chain carries TRBV12-3 or TRBV12-4 and TRBJ1-4. The CDR3 loop spans 13 amino acids. CDR3 residues: CASSSLINEKLFF.

This chain joins TRBV2 and TRBJ1-1. Germline CDR1 SNHLY, CDR2 FYNNEI. The CDR3 contains 13 residues. CDR3 residues: CASRRQVNTEAFF.

The gene calls are TRBV20-1 and TRBJ2-7; the TCRdb call, TRBD1, lacks DNA for checking. The CDR3 is 14 amino acids. Germline CDR1 reads DFQATT; CDR2 reads SNEGSKA (reference sequence). CDR3 in amino acids: CSASPRRTAYEQYF.

The chain recombines TRBV12-3 or TRBV12-4 with TRBJ1-2; lacking DNA, the TRBD1 call made by TCRdb goes unchecked. The CDR3 contains 13 residues. CDR3 sequence reads: CASSDRPNYGYTF.

The chain recombines TRBV9 with TRBJ1-6; with no DNA, the TCRdb D assignment of TRBD1 cannot be verified. Per the germline V gene, CDR1 is SGDLS and CDR2 is YYNGEE. The CDR3 extends over 16 amino acids. This CDR3 reads CASSVGDRGLGSPLHF.

The chain combines TRBV7-3 with TRBJ2-4. The V gene's germline CDR1 is SGHTA and CDR2 FQGTGA. This CDR3 spans 15 amino acids. CDR3 protein: CASSFQGIGKNIQYF.

The chain recombines TRBV7-9 with TRBJ1-1; the D gene TCRdb calls, TRBD1, cannot be checked with no DNA. The V gene's germline CDR1 is SEHNR and CDR2 FQNEAQ (reference sequence). The CDR3 is 16 residues long. This chain's CDR3 is CASSLGQIRLDTEAFF.